This T cell receptor (beta chain) is drawn from a study of Tregs in tolerant kidney transplant recipients (dated by TCRdb to the late 2010s). Turning to the overall study: TCRbeta sequencing was used in the study to identify donor-specific regulatory T cells before combined kidney and bone marrow transplantation, and the identified cells were then tracked after transplant. Several methods of expanding Tregs specific for an allogeneic donor were compared by TCRbeta repertoire sequencing in a few healthy controls. What the work shows at the level of the full study, not this receptor alone: Expanding Tregs with activated donor B cells appeared to identify the most biologically relevant and donor-specific TCRbeta repertoire. Because only a small number of patients were included, the study had limitations, and the results will need to be validated in larger populations as well as under other immunosuppression protocols. Although technical replication error seemed to be minimal, the question of biological reproducibility was not addressed directly.

With respect to this clone: Its antigen target is currently unknown. No much larger clone exists at a distance of one base, and base qualities are not known.

V lost 0 bases and J lost 3 bases; the stretch between them is 17 bases long. From the cysteine through the phenylalanine, the CDR3 covers 17 amino acids. Kept here is only the CDR3 DNA, which spans 51 bases and is read in frame from base 1. The germline V gene encodes CDR1 MGHRA and CDR2 YSYEKL. Genomic DNA was extracted from sorted cells with the QIAGEN DNeasy Blood and Tissue Kit for TCRbeta CDR3 sequencing. Through immunoSEQ, high-throughput TCRbeta CDR3 sequencing was done commercially, including PCR amplification with internal controls and bias correction. Turning to the authors' computational methods: Unique productive TCRbeta sequences were defined by CDR3 nucleotide sequence where primers matched, and otherwise by CDR3 amino acid sequence together with Vbeta and Jbeta genes. To correct for sorting error, sequences found in more than one sorted population at a frequency ratio of 2:1 or less were discarded, and the remaining shared sequences were assigned to the population with the higher frequency. Sequences were defined as donor-reactive when expanded at least 5-fold in CFSE-low cells versus unstimulated cells and present at a frequency of at least 0.01% in CFSE-low cells. Jensen-Shannon divergence, calculated on the top 100 TCRbeta sequences ranked by frequency, was used to quantify repertoire divergence. For any sample with multiple sequencing runs, sorting error was corrected in each run separately before the runs were pooled. Here the immuneACCESS table is served through TCRdb, limited to in-frame sequences with V and J called. Missing clones are a known gap in these copies; in checked studies unresolved V genes cover under half, and the rest lacks a known reason. That table gives V, J and clone size, and the DNA gave D and trimming. The sample yields around 230,000 clones; about 80% were counted once. The ten largest account for roughly 0.67% of the sample.

Thawed PBMCs were FACS-sorted into unstimulated Tregs (CD4+CD25+CD127-), CD4+ non-Tregs (CD4+CD25-), CD4 cells and CD8 cells. Healthy control blood came either as purchased buffy coats or from healthy volunteers. Healthy control blood was processed to PBMCs with a Ficoll density gradient and then cryopreserved, whereas patient PBMCs were collected both before and after transplant. The specimen sequenced was CD4+ T cells from blood. This clonotype originated in a human donor in good health. The chain is made from TRBV4-1 and TRBJ2-5; TRBD2 is possibly the D segment (5 matching bases). In nucleotides, the sequence is TGCGCCAGCAGCCAAGAACCCCGGGCCGGGAACAAAGAGACCCAGTACTTC. This codes for CASSQEPRAGNKETQYF.